Listed below are T cell receptor beta chains from one sample, sequenced in a study of control samples from healthy donors and cancer patients. TCRdb keeps only in-frame clones here, not all; method: immunoSEQ multiplex PCR. There are some 130,000 clones in the sample; over 85% occur only once, and over 6.5% lies in the top ten. Sequencing was performed on PBMCs. The receptors shown here come from a man aged 45-65 years with head and neck cancer. Each CDR3 is given with its conserved first and last residue. The order of the fields is V gene, clone size, D gene, J gene, CDR3 DNA, CDR3 protein. A D gene is named only where the DNA matches it firmly. The size entry is marked missing in some rows and otherwise reads once, few, many or a size class.

TRBV30	NA	NA	TRBJ2-5	TGTGCCTGGAGTCGTAGCAGGGTTCGGGAGACCCAGTACTTC	CAWSRSRVRETQYF
TRBV24-1	NA	NA	TRBJ1-3	TGTGCCACCAGTGAATCAAGAGACGGTGGAAACACCATATATTTT	CATSESRDGGNTIYF
TRBV19	few	NA	TRBJ1-2	TGTGCCAGTAGGGCCGTGGGGAACTATGGCTACACCTTC	CASRAVGNYGYTF
TRBV9	once	NA	TRBJ1-2	TGTGCCAGCAGCCCTGACAGGTCGGACTATGGCTACACCTTC	CASSPDRSDYGYTF
TRBV6-5	NA	TRBD1	TRBJ2-7	TGTGCCAGCAGTTCAAGCCGGGACAGCTCCTACGAGCAGTACTTC	CASSSSRDSSYEQYF
TRBV27	NA	NA	TRBJ1-1	TGTGCCAGCAGTTTAGGCCCCCAGGTGGGTACTGAAGCTTTCTTT	CASSLGPQVGTEAFF
TRBV11-2	NA	TRBD1	TRBJ2-3	TGTGCCAGCAGCTCGTCGACAGGGGGCAAGGATACGCAGTATTTT	CASSSSTGGKDTQYF
TRBV3-1/TRBV3-2	NA	NA	TRBJ2-2	TGTGCCAGCAGCCAACCGGGTCGCACCGGGGAGCTGTTTTTT	CASSQPGRTGELFF
TRBV5-8	NA	TRBD2	TRBJ2-2	TGTGCCAGCAGCTTCGCGGGACTAGCGGGAGCGAACACCGGGGAGCTGTTTTTT	CASSFAGLAGANTGELFF
TRBV6-1	NA	NA	TRBJ1-6	TGTGCCAGCAGTGAAGCGACTTCCATGGGGGAATCACCCCTCCACTTT	CASSEATSMGESPLHF
TRBV9	NA	TRBD1	TRBJ2-7	TGTGCCAGCAGCCCCGCCGGGACAGGGGAACACGAGCAGTACTTC	CASSPAGTGEHEQYF
TRBV6-5	once	NA	TRBJ1-2	TGTGCCAGCAGTTACAAGGGAAACGGCTACACCTTC	CASSYKGNGYTF
TRBV2	NA	NA	TRBJ2-7	TGTGCCAGCAGTCTGGGACCCTCCTACGAGCAGTACTTC	CASSLGPSYEQYF
TRBV19	NA	NA	TRBJ2-2	TGTGCCAGTAGTAAGGGGACGCTCAACACCGGGGAGCTGTTTTTT	CASSKGTLNTGELFF
TRBV5-1	once	NA	TRBJ1-2	TGCGCCAGCAGCTTGGAACCGGAGAGTTACGGCTACACCTTC	CASSLEPESYGYTF
TRBV27	NA	NA	TRBJ1-6	TGTGCCAGCAGTTTCTGGAGTGTCCAGGGCGATTCACCCCTCCACTTT	CASSFWSVQGDSPLHF
TRBV4-1	NA	TRBD2	TRBJ2-1	TGCGCCAGCAGCCAAGGGGTAAGCGGGAAGATCTACAATGAGCAGTTCTTC	CASSQGVSGKIYNEQFF
TRBV12-3/TRBV12-4	NA	NA	TRBJ1-1	TGTGCCAGCAGTGTGACAAGCAGAGCTTTCTTT	CASSVTSRAFF
TRBV28	NA	NA	TRBJ1-2	TGTGCCACCCAGACCCCCTTGGGGGCGTTGGGCTACACCTTC	CATQTPLGALGYTF
TRBV28	NA	TRBD2	TRBJ2-3	TGTGCCAGCAGTGGCGGCACTAGCGGAGCAGATACGCAGTATTTT	CASSGGTSGADTQYF
TRBV18	NA	TRBD1	TRBJ1-1	TGTGCCAGCTCACCATCCCAGGGGGGCAACACTGAAGCTTTCTTT	CASSPSQGGNTEAFF
TRBV3-1/TRBV3-2	NA	TRBD2	TRBJ2-2	TGTGCCAGCAGCTCCGGGCCCGGACTAGGTGGCGCCGGGGAGCTGTTTTTT	CASSSGPGLGGAGELFF
TRBV5-1	NA	TRBD2	TRBJ2-3	TGCGCCAGCAGCCCCGGGACTAGCCCAGATACGCAGTATTTT	CASSPGTSPDTQYF
TRBV25-1	NA	TRBD2	TRBJ2-1	TGTGCCTCTTCGGGGGGACCCGAGACACGACTACAGCAGTTCTTC	CASSGGPETRLQQFF
TRBV28	NA	NA	TRBJ2-1	TGTGCCAGCCGTACCACAGGGAGCTCCTACAATGAGCAGTTCTTC	CASRTTGSSYNEQFF
TRBV27	NA	NA	TRBJ2-7	TGTGCCAGCAGTTGGAGAGTTTCCTACGAGCAGTACTTC	CASSWRVSYEQYF
TRBV5-4	once	NA	TRBJ2-3	TGTGCCAGCAGCTCCTCGGGGACCCCAGATACGCAGTATTTT	CASSSSGTPDTQYF
TRBV9	NA	TRBD2	TRBJ2-1	TGTGCCAGCAGCGGGGCGGGACTAGCGGTTTACAATGAGCAGTTCTTC	CASSGAGLAVYNEQFF
TRBV30	once	NA	TRBJ1-2	TGTGCCTGGACCCGGACATCGGGGGCGGGCTACACCTTC	CAWTRTSGAGYTF
TRBV11-2	NA	NA	TRBJ1-4	TGTGCCAGCAGCTTAAGCAGTACCCCACCTCGGGAAAAACTGTTTTTT	CASSLSSTPPREKLFF
TRBV19	NA	NA	TRBJ2-7	TGTGCCAGTAGGGACTCGTCAGAGTACGAGCAGTACTTC	CASRDSSEYEQYF
TRBV28	NA	TRBD2	TRBJ2-3	TGTGCCAGCAGTTTATACGCGGGAGGGGTAGATACGCAGTATTTT	CASSLYAGGVDTQYF
TRBV28	NA	TRBD2	TRBJ2-7	TGTGCCGCTAGCGGGAACTACGAGCAGTACTTC	CAASGNYEQYF
TRBV5-1	NA	TRBD1	TRBJ2-1	TGCGCCAGCAGCTCGGGACAGGTCGGGTACAATGAGCAGTTCTTC	CASSSGQVGYNEQFF
TRBV30	NA	NA	TRBJ1-4	TGTGCCTGGAGTGTATTGGCAGCTCCTGAAAAACTGTTTTTT	CAWSVLAAPEKLFF
TRBV10-3	NA	NA	TRBJ1-2	TGTGCCATCAGTGAACGGGACAACTATAACTATGGCTACACCTTC	CAISERDNYNYGYTF
TRBV19	NA	NA	TRBJ2-2	TGTGCCAGTAGTATTGGTAGCGGGAACACCGGGGAGCTGTTTTTT	CASSIGSGNTGELFF
TRBV19	NA	TRBD1	TRBJ1-1	TGTGCCAGTAGCCCCAGGACAGGGCAGAACACTGAAGCTTTCTTT	CASSPRTGQNTEAFF
TRBV11-2	once	NA	TRBJ2-1	TGTGCCAGCAGCGTGGACCGTAGCTCCTACAATGAGCAGTTCTTC	CASSVDRSSYNEQFF